These 10 T cell receptor beta chains were sequenced from one sample in a study of cytomegalovirus exposure and HLA in healthy donors. TCRdb's copy holds only in-frame clones and misses some; the assay was immunoSEQ multiplex PCR. The data show around 140,000 clones, around nine tenths seen once. The sequenced material came from PBMCs. These receptors were collected from a young man in good health and CMV-seropositive.

The chain joins TRBV27 to TRBJ2-3; weak D call: TRBD2 (6 bases). With 2 bases removed from V and 8 bases from J, the gap between germline ends came to 8 bases. Germline V gene data show CDR1 as MNHEY and CDR2 as SMNVEV (reference sequence). This CDR3 region has 12 residues. DNA for the CDR3: TGTGCCAGCAGTTTAGTCGGGGGTACGCAGTATTTT. Its translation is CASSLVGGTQYF.

CDR3 nucleotide sequence: TGTGCCAGCAGCAACCGGGACAGTAGCGATGAGCAGTTCTTC. Protein sequence: CASSNRDSSDEQFF. This chain connects TRBV4-2 to TRBJ2-1; 7 positions agree with TRBD1. Germline CDR1 is LGHNA and CDR2 is YNFKEQ. After removal of 5 bases from V and 8 bases from J, the junction contained 9 bases not matched to a gene. This CDR3 has 14 residues.

The V and J genes are TRBV29-1 and TRBJ2-2, with 8 bases identical to TRBD2. CDR1 is SQVTM, CDR2 ANQGSEA, per germline. The CDR3 has 13 residues. Unmatched junction bases numbered 3, after V lost 3 bases and J lost 6 bases. The CDR3 sequence is CSVDSGSSGELFF. The CDR3 nucleotides are TGCAGCGTTGACAGCGGGAGTTCCGGGGAGCTGTTTTTT.

V gene TRBV18 combines with J gene TRBJ2-1; 8 bases fit TRBD1. Germline V gives CDR1 KGHSH, CDR2 LQKENI. Trimming cost V 4 bases and J 0 bases; bases outside gene matches: 8. The CDR3 length is 17 residues. The DNA for the CDR3 is TGTGCCAGCTCACTTTTCGACAGGGGTTCCTCCTACAATGAGCAGTTCTTC. Its protein product is CASSLFDRGSSYNEQFF.

V and J are TRBV5-4 and TRBJ1-6, with 7 bases lining up with TRBD1. CDR3 length: 13 amino acids. After removal of 3 bases from V and 7 bases from J, the junction contained 1 base not matched to a gene. CDR1 is SGHNT and CDR2 is YYREEE in the germline V gene (reference sequence). Here the CDR3 reads CASSSDRNSPLHF. Written as DNA, the CDR3 is TGTGCCAGCAGCTCGGACAGGAATTCACCCCTCCACTTT. Supplemented by reference TRBV5-4 and TRBJ1-6, the full variable domain reads ETGVTQSPTHLIKTRGQQVTLRCSSQSGHNTVSWYQQALGQGPQFIFQYYREEENGRGNFPPRFSGLQFPNYSSELNVNALELDDSALYLCASSSDRNSPLHFGNGTRLTVT.

The V call is TRBV2, the J call TRBJ2-4, with TRBD1 as a possible D gene (6 bases). Deletions cut 4 bases from V and 1 base from J, with 14 bases between. In germline, CDR1 is SNHLY, CDR2 FYNNEI. The CDR3 is 16 residues long. CDR3 in amino acids: CASSGTVNRAKNIQYF. The CDR3, as DNA: TGTGCCAGCAGTGGGACAGTGAACAGGGCCAAAAACATTCAGTACTTC. Full variable domain (rest looked up from reference TRBV2 and TRBJ2-4): EPEVTQTPSHQVTQMGQEVILRCVPISNHLYFYWYRQILGQKVEFLVSFYNNEISEKSEIFDDQFSVERPDGSNFTLKIRSTKLEDSAMYFCASSGTVNRAKNIQYFGAGTRLSVL.

The V call is TRBV6-4, the J call TRBJ2-1; perhaps TRBD2 as D (5 bases). The V end lost 6 bases, the J end lost 6 bases, and 12 bases lay between the germline ends. This CDR3 is built from 13 residues. Germline CDR1 and CDR2: MRHNA and SNTAGT. CDR3 DNA: TGTGCCAGCAGCCCAGAGGGCCTCAATGAGCAGTTCTTC. Amino acids: CASSPEGLNEQFF.

The chain has TRBV7-9 and TRBJ2-7, with 10 positions matching TRBD2. CDR3 length: 16 residues. From germline, CDR1 is SEHNR and CDR2 FQNEAQ (reference sequence). The V gene end was trimmed by 1 base and the J gene end by 6 bases; junction bases not matched to a gene: 9. CDR3 bases: TGTGCCAGCAGCTTAGGAGCGGGAGGGCCGGAGGTCGAGCAGTACTTC. Its translation: CASSLGAGGPEVEQYF.

This clone was seen a handful of times. The chain employs TRBV5-1 and TRBJ1-1, with D hard to call. V was pared by 4 bases and J by 3 bases, with 13 bases between. Germline V lookup: CDR1 SGHRS, CDR2 YFSETQ. The CDR3 spans 14 residues. The CDR3 DNA sequence: TGCGCCAGCAGCGCTCCTGGGCCAGACACTGAAGCTTTCTTT. Amino acid sequence: CASSAPGPDTEAFF.

This chain joins TRBV30 and TRBJ1-1; 7 bases map to TRBD1. Losses at the gene ends were 0 bases for V and 7 bases for J; bases not matched to a gene: 8. Germline-derived CDR1 and CDR2 are GTSNPN and SVGIG (reference sequence). The CDR3 is 14 amino acids. The CDR3 sequence is CAWSVDEGADEAFF. The CDR3 nucleotides read TGTGCCTGGAGTGTAGATGAGGGGGCTGATGAAGCTTTCTTT.